These 26 T cell receptor beta chains share one sample of origin, sequenced in a study of control samples from healthy donors and cancer patients. This table comes from immunoSEQ multiplex PCR, and its TCRdb copy is limited to in-frame clones, with some not included. This table has tens of thousands of clones, roughly 92% appearing once. Sequencing input: PBMCs. Receptors originate from a man aged 25-45 years with colorectal cancer.

V gene TRBV7-2 combines with J gene TRBJ2-3; maybe TRBD2 (7 bases). The germline V gene encodes CDR1 SGHTA and CDR2 FQGNSA. CDR3 length: 14 amino acids. The V and J ends lost 2 bases and 7 bases respectively, with 13 bases between them. CDR3 in DNA: TGTGCCAGCAGCTTAAAGGGGGGGCCTAATACGCAGTATTTT. Encoded protein: CASSLKGGPNTQYF.

As DNA, the CDR3 is TGTGCTAGTGGTTCGCTGCGGGACAGCACCAATAGCAATCAGCCCCAGCATTTT. This codes for CASGSLRDSTNSNQPQHF. The chain has TRBV12-5 and TRBJ1-5; 7 nucleotides match TRBD1. This CDR3 spans 18 amino acids. The germline V gene encodes CDR1 LGHNT and CDR2 FRNRAP. V trimming: 4 bases; J trimming: 0 bases; junction bases outside the gene matches: 12.

J is TRBJ2-3 and V is TRBV6-5; D gene ambiguous. Trimming removed 6 bases at V and 6 bases at J, with 13 bases between. This CDR3 spans 13 amino acids. CDR1 and CDR2 from the germline V gene are MNHEY and SVGAGI. CDR3 coding DNA: TGTGCCAGCAGCCACCCGCTGCTGGATACGCAGTATTTT. Amino acids: CASSHPLLDTQYF.

V is TRBV6-5 and J is TRBJ1-5; D uncertain. The CDR3 loop spans 13 amino acids. The germline V gene has CDR1 MNHEY and CDR2 SVGAGI. Trimming stripped 6 bases from V and 3 bases from J, with 9 bases between. The DNA for the CDR3 is TGTGCCAGCAGCCGTGACCACAATCAGCCCCAGCATTTT. Its translation: CASSRDHNQPQHF.

The J gene is TRBJ1-1, the V gene TRBV5-1; D ambiguous. Germline V gene lookup returns CDR1 SGHRS and CDR2 YFSETQ. V was cut by 4 bases and J by 3 bases, with 16 bases left in between. There are 15 residues in the CDR3. The CDR3 DNA reads TGCGCCAGCAGCCAAACTGTGGGGAGAGACACTGAAGCTTTCTTT. Protein: CASSQTVGRDTEAFF.

DNA of the CDR3: TGTGCCAGCAGTTTGACCCGAACATCTGAAGCTTTCTTT. This codes for CASSLTRTSEAFF. This chain connects TRBV12-3 or TRBV12-4 to TRBJ1-1, with D unclear. The CDR3 is 13 amino acids. Trimming cost V 3 bases and J 6 bases, with 11 bases left between them.

The chain links TRBV6-7 to TRBJ2-1; D possibly corresponds to TRBD1 (6 bases). TRBV6-7 is assigned to the ORF class and has an uncertain function. V was cut by 8 bases and J by 0 bases, with 26 bases left in between. The CDR3 loop spans 19 amino acids. CDR3 coding DNA: TGTGCCAGCGTTCCCCCCAAATACAGGGTGGGGAGCTCCTACAATGAGCAGTTCTTC. It is translated as CASVPPKYRVGSSYNEQFF.

The V gene is TRBV19, the J gene TRBJ2-2, with 7 bases fitting TRBD1. Germline CDR1 is LNHDA and CDR2 is SQIVND (reference sequence). Trimming removed 6 bases from V and 4 bases from J; junction bases left unmatched: 5. CDR3 length equals 14 residues. As DNA, the CDR3 is TGTGCCAGTAGGAGACAGGGTTTCACCGGGGAGCTGTTTTTT. Its translation is CASRRQGFTGELFF. Full variable domain (rest looked up from reference TRBV19 and TRBJ2-2): DGGITQSPKYLFRKEGQNVTLSCEQNLNHDAMYWYRQDPGQGLRLIYYSQIVNDFQKGDIAEGYSVSREKKESFPLTVTSAQKNPTAFYLCASRRQGFTGELFFGEGSRLTVL.

V is TRBV6-5 and J is TRBJ1-1; D gene unclear. The V gene lost 2 bases and the J gene lost 3 bases, with 16 bases spanning the gap. Germline CDR1 reads MNHEY; CDR2 reads SVGAGI. This CDR3 region has 16 residues. CDR3 loop: CASSYGFAGSDTEAFF. CDR3 sequence (DNA): TGTGCCAGCAGTTACGGGTTTGCGGGGTCGGACACTGAAGCTTTCTTT.

Notes on this clone: This specimen includes other DNA sequences encoding the same CDR3. This chain connects TRBV5-1 to TRBJ2-1; TRBD1 matches 12 bases. This CDR3 comprises 16 residues. Germline values: CDR1 SGHRS, CDR2 YFSETQ. J was trimmed by 8 bases and V by 1 base; bases with no gene match: 7. CDR3 in DNA: TGCGCCAGCAGCTTGTATCGGGACAGGGGGCGGGATGAGCAGTTCTTC. The encoded protein is CASSLYRDRGRDEQFF.

The V and J genes are TRBV5-8 and TRBJ1-6; TRBD1 might be the D (6 bases). The V gene's germline CDR1 is SGHTS and CDR2 YDEGEE. The CDR3 spans 14 residues. Trimming took 0 bases from V and 7 from J, leaving 8 bases between them. DNA of the CDR3: TGTGCCAGCAGCTTGGTCAGGGGCAATTCACCCCTCCACTTT. It is translated as CASSLVRGNSPLHF.

The chain uses TRBV19 and TRBJ1-2; 7 nucleotides agree with TRBD1. Unmatched junction bases numbered 12, after V lost 7 bases and J lost 7 bases. The CDR3 extends over 14 amino acids. Germline V gives CDR1 LNHDA, CDR2 SQIVND (reference sequence). CDR3: CASTSGGTATGYTF. Here the CDR3 DNA reads TGTGCCAGTACCTCGGGAGGGACAGCAACTGGCTACACCTTC. The whole variable domain, remainder taken from reference TRBV19 and TRBJ1-2, is DGGITQSPKYLFRKEGQNVTLSCEQNLNHDAMYWYRQDPGQGLRLIYYSQIVNDFQKGDIAEGYSVSREKKESFPLTVTSAQKNPTAFYLCASTSGGTATGYTFGSGTRLTVV.

This sequence joins TRBV18 and TRBJ1-2; D not resolved. Between the trimmed V and J ends, which lost 0 bases and 6 bases, there was a span of 8 bases. CDR3 length: 13 amino acids. CDR1 and CDR2 (germline): KGHSH, LQKENI. DNA of the CDR3: TGTGCCAGCTCACCACCGACGCGGGATGGCTACACCTTC. Residues: CASSPPTRDGYTF.

The V gene is TRBV18, the J gene TRBJ2-3, with unresolved D. Germline assignment: CDR1 KGHSH and CDR2 LQKENI. Trimming removed 3 bases at V and 4 bases at J, with 8 bases between. This CDR3 has 13 amino acids. The DNA of the CDR3 is TGTGCCAGCTCACCCATGGCCGCAGATACGCAGTATTTT. It is translated as CASSPMAADTQYF.

The chain employs TRBV3-1 (or the pseudogene TRBV3-2) and TRBJ1-4, with TRBD1 matching over 8 bases. Germline CDR1 is LGHDT and CDR2 is YNNKEL (reference sequence). The length of the CDR3 is 14 residues. The V segment lost 4 bases and the J segment 5 bases; nucleotides outside the gene matches: 3. The DNA of the CDR3 is TGTGCCAGCAGCCTTCGGACAGGGAATGAAAAACTGTTTTTT. Translation gives CASSLRTGNEKLFF.

This chain joins TRBV11-2 and TRBJ2-7; no firm D call. The CDR3 extends over 11 amino acids. Per germline, CDR1 SGHAT and CDR2 FQNNGV. V was pared by 1 base and J by 12 bases, with 10 bases between. The CDR3 reads CASSLADLLYF. The DNA for the CDR3 is TGTGCCAGCAGCTTAGCAGACCTCTTGTACTTC.

The V gene is TRBV4-2, the J gene TRBJ1-5; D unclear. Germline CDR1 is LGHNA and CDR2 is YNFKEQ. The CDR3 has 15 amino acids. V dropped 0 bases and J dropped 9 bases, with 15 bases sitting between them. The CDR3 spells CASSQENYEGPPQHF. CDR3 sequence (DNA): TGTGCCAGCAGCCAAGAAAACTATGAAGGCCCGCCCCAGCATTTT.

This clone occurred once. The gene calls are TRBV5-4 and TRBJ2-2; the D is unclear. This CDR3 has 14 residues. Germline loops: CDR1 SGHNT, CDR2 YYREEE (reference sequence). V lost 4 bases to trimming and J lost 2 bases, with 9 bases between them. The chain's CDR3 is CASSPLRNTGELFF. The CDR3 DNA reads TGTGCCAGCAGCCCCTTACGAAACACCGGGGAGCTGTTTTTT.

This clone came up once. The CDR3 DNA follows: TGTGCCAGCTCGATTGGTCAAGGGAATGAAAAACTGTTTTTT. Translation gives CASSIGQGNEKLFF. This sequence joins TRBV18 and TRBJ1-4; D is unresolved. The length of the CDR3 is 14 residues. Looked up from germline, CDR1 is KGHSH and CDR2 is LQKENI. Trimming removed 6 bases from V and 5 bases from J, with 13 bases in between.

This chain joins TRBV6-2 or TRBV6-3 and TRBJ1-2; D is unresolved. Germline CDR1 and CDR2: MNHEY and SVGEGT. This CDR3 has 11 residues. V dropped 2 bases and J dropped 8 bases, with 6 bases sitting between them. The CDR3 DNA is TGTGCCAGCAGTTACATGAGAGGCTACACCTTC. Translation: CASSYMRGYTF.

The rearrangement links TRBV9 to TRBJ1-6; possibly TRBD1 for D (5 bases). The CDR3 spans 14 residues. With 0 bases removed from V and 7 bases from J, the gap between germline ends came to 8 bases. Germline V gene data show CDR1 as SGDLS and CDR2 as YYNGEE. This chain's CDR3 is CASSVVGENSPLHF. The CDR3 DNA is TGTGCCAGCAGCGTAGTAGGGGAGAATTCACCCCTCCACTTT.

V gene TRBV19 combines with J gene TRBJ2-5; D may be TRBD1 (6 bases). Germline V lookup: CDR1 LNHDA, CDR2 SQIVND (reference sequence). The CDR3 is made up of 13 amino acids. V dropped 4 bases and J dropped 2 bases, with 8 bases sitting between them. CDR3 loop: CASSTGVQETQYF. DNA for the CDR3: TGTGCCAGTAGTACAGGGGTTCAAGAGACCCAGTACTTC.

The chain is built from TRBV10-3 and TRBJ1-1, with 7 bases that match TRBD1. CDR1 is ENHRY, CDR2 SYGVKD, per germline. V shed 4 bases, J shed 4 bases, and the junction held 3 bases outside the gene matches. CDR3 length equals 13 residues. CDR3 amino acids: CAISARGGTEAFF. DNA of the CDR3: TGTGCCATCAGTGCCAGGGGGGGCACTGAAGCTTTCTTT.

The chain uses TRBV5-8 and TRBJ2-7; 7 bases match TRBD2. Trimming at V came to 4 bases and at J to 2 bases, leaving 12 bases not matched to a gene. The CDR3 has 16 amino acids. Germline-derived CDR1 and CDR2 are SGHTS and YDEGEE. The CDR3 bases are TGTGCCAGCAGCCCCGAGGGGCGGGAGATTCCCTACGAGCAGTACTTC. Translation: CASSPEGREIPYEQYF.

The chain recombines TRBV7-9 with TRBJ2-3; 8 bases are shared with TRBD2. From germline, CDR1 is SEHNR and CDR2 FQNEAQ (reference sequence). Trimming removed 5 bases from V and 1 base from J; junction bases left unmatched: 17. The length of the CDR3 is 19 residues. CDR3 in amino acids: CASSLEPSLSGVGTDTQYF. The CDR3 coding sequence is TGTGCCAGCAGCCTCGAACCAAGCCTTAGCGGGGTCGGCACAGATACGCAGTATTTT.

The rearrangement links TRBV4-1 to TRBJ1-3; D remains unclear. Germline V gene data show CDR1 as MGHRA and CDR2 as YSYEKL. V was clipped by 1 base and J by 8 bases, with 15 bases between them. CDR3 size: 15 residues. CDR3: CASSQGFLGGDTIYF. The CDR3 bases are TGCGCCAGCAGCCAAGGGTTTCTGGGCGGGGACACCATATATTTT.